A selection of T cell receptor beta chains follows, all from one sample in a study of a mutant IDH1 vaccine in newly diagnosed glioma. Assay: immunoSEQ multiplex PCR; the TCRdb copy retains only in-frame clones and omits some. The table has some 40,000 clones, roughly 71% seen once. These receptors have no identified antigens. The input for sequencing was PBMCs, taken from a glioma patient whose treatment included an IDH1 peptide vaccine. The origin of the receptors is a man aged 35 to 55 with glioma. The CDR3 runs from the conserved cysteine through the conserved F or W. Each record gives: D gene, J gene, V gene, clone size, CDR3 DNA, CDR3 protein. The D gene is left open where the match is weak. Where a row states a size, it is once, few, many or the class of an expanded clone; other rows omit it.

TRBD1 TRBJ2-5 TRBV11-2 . TGTGCCAGCAGCCGACAGGGGGCACAAGAGACCCAGTACTTC CASSRQGAQETQYF
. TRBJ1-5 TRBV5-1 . TGCGCCAGCAGCTTGGGAGTTTCCGGGGGTCAGCCCCAGCATTTT CASSLGVSGGQPQHF
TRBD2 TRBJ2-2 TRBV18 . TGTGCCAGCTCCCAAACGACTAGCGGGTTGAACACCGGGGAGCTGTTTTTT CASSQTTSGLNTGELFF
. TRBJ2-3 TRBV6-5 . TGTGCCAGCCGAAGGCTGGGAGGAGATACGCAGTATTTT CASRRLGGDTQYF
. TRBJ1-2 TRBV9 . TGTGCCAGCAGCACCACCCCCCAGGGTGTGGGGGGCTACACCTTC CASSTTPQGVGGYTF
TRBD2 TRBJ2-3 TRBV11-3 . TGTGCCTCTCGAAGGACTAGCCGGATCACAGATACGCAGTATTTT CASRRTSRITDTQYF
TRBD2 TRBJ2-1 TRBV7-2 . TGTGCCAGCACCCCTGGGGAGCGGGGGGTGTACAATGAGCAGTTCTTC CASTPGERGVYNEQFF
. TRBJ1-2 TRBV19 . TGTGCCAGTAGTATCGCAGGGCCGGGATATGGCTACACCTTC CASSIAGPGYGYTF
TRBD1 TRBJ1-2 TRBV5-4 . TGTGCCAGCAGCACGGGACAGGGGGCGCTGAACTATGGCTACACCTTC CASSTGQGALNYGYTF
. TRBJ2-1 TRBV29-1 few TGCAGCGTTGATGGGTCTACGGGCAATGAGCAGTTCTTC CSVDGSTGNEQFF
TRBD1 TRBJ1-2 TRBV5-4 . TGTGCCAGCAGCACCCGACAGGGGGCGGTTGGCTACACCTTC CASSTRQGAVGYTF
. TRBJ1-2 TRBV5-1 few TGCGCCAGCAGCCCCGAAGGGCCTGACAGAGTCTATGGCTACACCTTC CASSPEGPDRVYGYTF
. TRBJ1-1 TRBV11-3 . TGTGCCAGCAGCTCACGGGGGGGGAACACTGAAGCTTTCTTT CASSSRGGNTEAFF
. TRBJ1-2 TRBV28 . TGTGCCAGCAGTTTAGACGGCGCTAACTATGGCTACACCTTC CASSLDGANYGYTF
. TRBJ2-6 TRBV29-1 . TGCAGCGTTGGAACTTCTGGGGCCAACGTCCTGACTTTC CSVGTSGANVLTF
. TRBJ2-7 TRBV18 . TGTGCCAGCTCACCCACCCGGGACCGAGACTACGAGCAGTACTTC CASSPTRDRDYEQYF
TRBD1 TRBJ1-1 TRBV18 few TGTGCCAGCTCACTGATAGAGGGGGCGCTCCACGCTTTCTTT CASSLIEGALHAFF
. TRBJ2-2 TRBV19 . TGTGCCAGTAGTCCCTACCCTCCTGGCCTACTAAACACCGGGGAGCTGTTTTTT CASSPYPPGLLNTGELFF
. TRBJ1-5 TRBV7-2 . TGTGCCAGCAGCTTCTTGGGTCAGCCCCAGCATTTT CASSFLGQPQHF
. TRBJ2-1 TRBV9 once TGTGCCAGCAGCGTAGAGATTAGCTCTCTCTCCAATGAGCAGTTCTTC CASSVEISSLSNEQFF
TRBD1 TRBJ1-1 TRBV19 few TGTGCCAGTAGAGACCGGACAGGCCAAGTAGCTTTCTTT CASRDRTGQVAFF
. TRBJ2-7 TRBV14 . TGTGCCAGCAGCCGCCGAGGAGCCGACGAGCAGTACTTC CASSRRGADEQYF
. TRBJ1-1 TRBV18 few TGTGCCAGCTCACCACCAAACACTGAAGCTTTCTTT CASSPPNTEAFF
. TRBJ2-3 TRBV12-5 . TGTGCTAGTGGTCCGGATGGGGGTAGGGGCACAGATACGCAGTATTTT CASGPDGGRGTDTQYF
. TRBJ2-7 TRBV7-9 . TGTGCCAGCAGCCCTCGAGGGGGGAACGAGCAGTACTTC CASSPRGGNEQYF
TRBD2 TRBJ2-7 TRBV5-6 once TGTGCCAGCAGCTTGAAGACAGACCCACTAGCGGGAGACGAGCAGTACTTC CASSLKTDPLAGDEQYF
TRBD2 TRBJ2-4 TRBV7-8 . TGTGCCAGCAGCCCTGGACTAGCGGGAGCCTTCTCAAACATTCAGTACTTC CASSPGLAGAFSNIQYF
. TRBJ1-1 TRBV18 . TGTGCCAGCTCACCGGACGGGACTATGAACACTGAAGCTTTCTTT CASSPDGTMNTEAFF
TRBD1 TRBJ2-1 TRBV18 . TGTGCCAGCTCACTCGGGACAGGGTTGGGGAACAATGAGCAGTTCTTC CASSLGTGLGNNEQFF
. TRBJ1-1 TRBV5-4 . TGTGCCAGCAGCTCCGGCACCGACACTGAAGCTTTCTTT CASSSGTDTEAFF
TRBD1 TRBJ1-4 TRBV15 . TGTGCCACCAGCAGAGAATGGTTCAGAGGGCAGGGGGGAACTAATGAAAAACTGTTTTTT CATSREWFRGQGGTNEKLFF
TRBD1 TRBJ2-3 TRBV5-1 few TGCGCCAGCAGCTCCCTCCCGGGACAGGGGGTAACAGATACGCAGTATTTT CASSSLPGQGVTDTQYF
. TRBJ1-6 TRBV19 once TGTGCCAGTAGTATAGAAGGGCGAGGATCACCCCTCCACTTT CASSIEGRGSPLHF
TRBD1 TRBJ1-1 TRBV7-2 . TGTGCCAGCAGCCTAGACAGACAGGGTCGCACTGAAGCTTTCTTT CASSLDRQGRTEAFF
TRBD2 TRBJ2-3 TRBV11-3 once TGTGCCAGCAGCTCTCCCACACTAGCGGGAGGTGCAGATACGCAGTATTTT CASSSPTLAGGADTQYF
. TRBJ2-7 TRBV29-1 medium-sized TGCAGCAAGCTGGACGCCGCCTACGAGCAGTACTTC CSKLDAAYEQYF
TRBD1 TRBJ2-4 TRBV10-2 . TGCGCCAGCAGTGAGACCGGGACAGACGCCGACATTCAGTACTTC CASSETGTDADIQYF
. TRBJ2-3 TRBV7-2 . TGTGCCAGCAGCTTAGGGGCGGCAGACCGGCAGTATTTT CASSLGAADRQYF
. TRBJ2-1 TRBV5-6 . TGTGCCAGCAGCCGCGAACTAAGCTCCTACAATGAGCAGTTCTTC CASSRELSSYNEQFF
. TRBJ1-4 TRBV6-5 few TGTGCCAGCAGATCTACTTTTACCAGTGAAAAACTGTTTTTT CASRSTFTSEKLFF
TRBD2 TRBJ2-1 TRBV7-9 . TGTGCCAGCAGCTTAGAGGCGGGAGGGCCGGGGAATGAGCAGTTCTTC CASSLEAGGPGNEQFF
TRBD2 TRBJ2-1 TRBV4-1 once TGCGCCAGCAGCCATTTAGCGGCCACCCTACGGGCAACTAGCGGGAGTGGCAATGAGCAGTTCTTC CASSHLAATLRATSGSGNEQFF
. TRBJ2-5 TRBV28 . TGTGCCAGCCAGAATAGCGTTGAAGAGACCCAGTACTTC CASQNSVEETQYF
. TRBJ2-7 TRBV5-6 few TGTGCCAGCAGTTGGGGGAGGTTCGCCGGCGAGCAGTACTTC CASSWGRFAGEQYF